This TCR beta chain was documented in a study of cytomegalovirus exposure and HLA in healthy donors. Background on the study: Out of 398 genotyped donors, 81% belonged to the Caucasian-associated ancestry cluster. Study findings and constraints: Cytomegalovirus association was listed for about 150 TCR beta chains. Data from an earlier analysis indicated that most TCR beta V segments were productive either about 90% or about 30% of the time.

A remark on this clone: Antigen unknown.

V trimming: 3 bases; J trimming: 11 bases; junction bases outside the gene matches: 9. The CDR3 covers 13 residues. Per germline, CDR1 MNHEY and CDR2 SMNVEV (reference sequence). This PCR relied on a set of 60 Vbeta primers and 13 Jbeta primers. The assay was immunoSEQ multiplex PCR, and TCRdb's table has in-frame clones only and misses some. This sample's table reports roughly 76,000 clones. Material for sequencing was PBMCs. This sequence joins TRBV27 and TRBJ1-1; 7 positions match TRBD1. This receptor was taken from a female donor in good health and CMV-seropositive. The CDR3, as DNA: TGTGCCAGCAGTTTGGGACAGCTTAATATTGCTTTCTTT. Translation gives CASSLGQLNIAFF.